The 21 T cell receptor beta chains below were found in one sample sequenced in a study of cytomegalovirus exposure and HLA in healthy donors. It was with 60 Vbeta and 13 Jbeta primers that the PCR ran. Repertoires were generated with immunoSEQ multiplex PCR, while TCRdb's copy carries only in-frame clones and drops some. The sample lists around 140,000 clones, roughly 79% occurring once. The sequencing input was PBMCs. These receptors originate from a woman younger than 35 in good health and CMV-seronegative.

J is TRBJ1-2 and V is TRBV20-1, with D unresolved. The CDR3 covers 11 residues. The germline V gene has CDR1 DFQATT and CDR2 SNEGSKA (reference sequence). V lost 1 base and J 9 bases, leaving 9 bases between the germline ends. The CDR3 bases are TGCAGTGCTAGAGTTTATCCTCGCTACACCTTC. Translation: CSARVYPRYTF.

This clone showed up just a few times. J is TRBJ2-2 and V is TRBV7-9; D not certain. The CDR3 contains 13 residues. Deletions cut 5 bases from V and 0 bases from J, with 4 bases between. Germline-derived CDR1 and CDR2 are SEHNR and FQNEAQ (reference sequence). The CDR3 DNA reads as TGTGCCAGCAGCCCCTCGAACACCGGGGAGCTGTTTTTT. It yields the protein CASSPSNTGELFF.

Worth noting for this clone: One end of the junction varies from germline; a read error may be responsible. This chain joins TRBV6-1 and TRBJ1-2; the match to TRBD1 covers 8 bases. The CDR3 has 12 residues. In germline, CDR1 is MNHNS, CDR2 SASEGT. The CDR3 here is CASSHRQGPGQF. CDR3 DNA sequence: TGTGCCAGCAGCCATAGACAGGGGCCTGGTCAATTC.

The chain has TRBV6-5 and TRBJ1-2, with unresolved D. The CDR3 consists of 14 residues. The V end lost 11 bases, the J end lost 4 bases, and 20 bases lay between the germline ends. Germline CDR1 is MNHEY and CDR2 is SVGAGI. CDR3 DNA: TGTGCCTGCGGTACGAGGCAGTTGAGCTATGGCTACACCTTC. It yields the protein CACGTRQLSYGYTF.

The chain has TRBV20-1 and TRBJ2-3, with 7 bases lining up with TRBD2. The CDR3 has 11 residues. Unmatched junction bases numbered 3, after V lost 3 bases and J lost 9 bases. Per germline, CDR1 DFQATT and CDR2 SNEGSKA (reference sequence). As DNA, the CDR3 is TGCAGTGCTAGCACTAGCGTGACGCAGTATTTT. It specifies CSASTSVTQYF.

Concerning this clone itself: This CDR3 is also generated by other DNA sequences in the sample. The V call is TRBV30, the J call TRBJ1-1; unclear D gene. Germline-derived CDR1 and CDR2 are GTSNPN and SVGIG (reference sequence). V was shortened by 5 bases and J by 1 base, with 8 bases between the two germline ends. The CDR3 consists of 12 residues. CDR3 protein: CAWVVRNTEAFF. CDR3 DNA sequence: TGTGCCTGGGTTGTGAGGAACACTGAAGCTTTCTTT.

The V call is TRBV29-1, the J call TRBJ2-1; the D gene is possibly TRBD2 (5 bases). Trimming pared 3 bases from V and 0 bases from J, leaving 6 bases between. Germline CDR1 SQVTM, CDR2 ANQGSEA. The CDR3 loop spans 13 amino acids. The CDR3 nucleotides are TGCAGCGTTGAGGGGAGCTCCTACAATGAGCAGTTCTTC. Protein product: CSVEGSSYNEQFF.

This clone has only one observation. This chain connects TRBV19 to TRBJ2-2; 14 bases align to TRBD2. The CDR3 loop spans 16 amino acids. From germline, CDR1 is LNHDA and CDR2 SQIVND (reference sequence). The junction had 3 bases not matched to a gene; V was cut back by 5 bases and J by 4 bases. CDR3 loop: CASSPGLAGGTGELFF. CDR3 DNA: TGTGCCAGTAGTCCCGGACTAGCGGGAGGCACCGGGGAGCTGTTTTTT.

By share, this clone ranks as medium-sized. The genes are TRBV6-5 and TRBJ1-5; D gene ambiguous. The CDR3 length is 13 residues. V was clipped by 4 bases and J by 5 bases, with 9 bases between them. Germline CDR1 is MNHEY and CDR2 is SVGAGI. The CDR3 DNA reads TGTGCCAGCAGTTCCGTCTCCGATCAGCCCCAGCATTTT. Translating it yields CASSSVSDQPQHF.

The J gene is TRBJ2-5, the V gene TRBV7-8; 10 bases match TRBD2. V lost 5 bases to trimming and J lost 4 bases; unmatched junction nucleotides: 10. CDR3 length: 16 residues. Germline V gene data show CDR1 as SGHVS and CDR2 as FQNEAQ. The CDR3 coding sequence is TGTGCCAGCAGCCCTCGGCTAGCGGGAGATGGAGAGACCCAGTACTTC. Its protein product is CASSPRLAGDGETQYF.

V gene TRBV5-6 combines with J gene TRBJ1-1; 8 bases fit TRBD1. The CDR3 spans 16 residues. V was clipped by 3 bases and J by 11 bases; unmatched bases: 18. Germline-derived CDR1 and CDR2 are SGHDT and YYEEEE. CDR3 protein: CASSWTGTGDTLNAFF. CDR3 coding DNA: TGTGCCAGCAGCTGGACCGGGACAGGAGATACACTGAATGCTTTCTTT.

The chain has TRBV6-5 and TRBJ2-3; 11 nucleotides agree with TRBD2. The CDR3 extends over 13 amino acids. Unmatched junction bases numbered 3, after V lost 7 bases and J lost 6 bases. Per the germline V gene, CDR1 is MNHEY and CDR2 is SVGAGI. The CDR3 DNA reads as TGTGCCAGCACTAGCGGGAGGAAGGATACGCAGTATTTT. Translating gives CASTSGRKDTQYF.

The chain carries TRBV6-1 and TRBJ2-2; 7 positions match TRBD1. V lost 6 bases to trimming and J lost 0 bases; unmatched junction nucleotides: 4. CDR3 size: 15 residues. Germline V gene lookup returns CDR1 MNHNS and CDR2 SASEGT. As DNA, the CDR3 is TGTGCCAGCAGCCTCCAGGGGGCGAACACCGGGGAGCTGTTTTTT. Its protein product is CASSLQGANTGELFF.

V and J are TRBV6-7 and TRBJ2-3, with 14 bases fitting TRBD2. TRBV6-7 is recorded as an ORF, its role being uncertain. Trimming removed 7 bases from V and 2 bases from J; junction bases left unmatched: 8. This CDR3 comprises 17 residues. The CDR3 DNA reads TGTGCCAGCACTAATCCGGGACTAGCGGGAGCCACAGATACGCAGTATTTT. Its protein product is CASTNPGLAGATDTQYF.

This rearrangement joins TRBV5-4 to TRBJ2-1; D perhaps matches TRBD2 (6 bases). Between the trimmed V and J ends, which lost 4 bases and 8 bases, there was a span of 13 bases. The CDR3 contains 13 residues. Germline V gene sequence: CDR1 SGHNT, CDR2 YYREEE (reference sequence). CDR3 region: CASSPGRSDEQFF. The CDR3 region has the DNA TGTGCCAGCAGCCCAGGGAGGTCGGATGAGCAGTTCTTC.

The chain has TRBV18 and TRBJ1-1; no reliable D call. Germline V gene sequence: CDR1 KGHSH, CDR2 LQKENI. V gave up 10 bases and J gave up 2 bases, with 14 bases separating them. This CDR3 is built from 13 residues. The CDR3 DNA sequence: TGTGCCACTACCACCAATCCCAACACTGAAGCTTTCTTT. This sequence encodes CATTTNPNTEAFF. Together with reference TRBV18 and TRBJ1-1, the CDR3 gives the full variable domain: NAGVMQNPRHLVRRRGQEARLRCSPMKGHSHVYWYRQLPEEGLKFMVYLQKENIIDESGMPKERFSAEFPKEGPSILRIQQVVRGDSAAYFCATTTNPNTEAFFGQGTRLTVV.

The chain carries TRBV27 and TRBJ1-2; D perhaps matches TRBD1 (5 bases). There are 15 residues in the CDR3. Germline V gives CDR1 MNHEY, CDR2 SMNVEV (reference sequence). Trimming left V 4 bases short and J 5 bases short, with 17 bases between. CDR3 sequence: CASSSGPEHFYGYTF. The DNA of the CDR3 is TGTGCCAGCAGTTCAGGGCCGGAGCACTTTTATGGCTACACCTTC.

V and J are TRBV2 and TRBJ2-1, with 8 bases fitting TRBD1. Germline values: CDR1 SNHLY, CDR2 FYNNEI. Trimming at V came to 4 bases and at J to 14 bases, leaving 7 bases not matched to a gene. The length of the CDR3 is 12 residues. CDR3 nucleotides: TGTGCCAGCAGTGCTAGGACAGGGAAAAAGTTCTTC. Protein sequence: CASSARTGKKFF.

The DNA of the CDR3 is TGTGCTAGTGGTTTGGTACTCGGGGAGGGAAGGACTGAAGCTTTCTTT. This translates into CASGLVLGEGRTEAFF. This rearrangement joins TRBV12-5 to TRBJ1-1; D gene uncertain. V lost 0 bases and J 5 bases, leaving 16 bases between the germline ends. The CDR3 extends over 16 amino acids. Germline-derived CDR1 and CDR2 are LGHNT and FRNRAP. Using reference TRBV12-5 and TRBJ1-1 for the parts outside the CDR3, the full variable domain is DARVTQTPRHKVTEMGQEVTMRCQPILGHNTVFWYRQTMMQGLELLAYFRNRAPLDDSGMPKDRFSAEMPDATLATLKIQPSEPRDSAVYFCASGLVLGEGRTEAFFGQGTRLTVV.

The CDR3 sequence: CASSRGGQGNGYTF. In DNA, the CDR3 is TGTGCCAGCAGTCGGGGGGGACAGGGGAATGGCTACACCTTC. V gene TRBV2 combines with J gene TRBJ1-2; 10 positions agree with TRBD1. V was clipped by 5 bases and J by 6 bases; unmatched bases: 6. The CDR3 runs to 14 residues. CDR1 SNHLY and CDR2 FYNNEI come from the germline V gene.

This clone was counted a single time. The J gene is TRBJ1-5, the V gene TRBV10-2, with no clear D. Germline CDR1 reads WSHSY; CDR2 reads SAAADI. The CDR3 consists of 14 residues. The V gene lost 5 bases and the J gene lost 4 bases, with 12 bases spanning the gap. Here the CDR3 DNA reads TGCGCCAGCAGTTTGGCCCCGGGGAATCAGCCCCAGCATTTT. Translation gives CASSLAPGNQPQHF.